The next 32 T cell receptor beta chains were all read from a single sample in a study of CD8 T cells in ankylosing spondylitis (dated by TCRdb to between 2016 and 2019). Receptor amplification or capture employed 5' RACE. The listed sequencing device is Illumina HiSeq 2500. TCRdb cleaned the public reads at Q25 with fastp, built clones with MiXCR and kept in-frame beta chains. Every entry covers one CDR3 protein and lists the most common genes and DNA from its rows. This sample gives about 280,000 distinct CDR3 sequences in total; about 20% of them show up just once. The ten biggest clones cover about 8% of the sample. Sequenced material: blood, either unsorted or a sorted T cell fraction (not recorded which). These receptors came from a male donor with ankylosing spondylitis or in good health (not recorded which).

The gene calls are TRBV20-1 and TRBJ2-7, with 9 nucleotides matching TRBD2. V was pared by 6 bases and J by 2 bases, with 5 bases of the junction left unmatched. Germline V lookup: CDR1 DFQATT, CDR2 SNEGSKA (reference sequence). The CDR3 has 13 amino acids. For the CDR3, the DNA is TGCAGTGCCGGGACTAGCCTGACCTACGAGCAGTACGTC. Its translation is CSAGTSLTYEQYV.

This clonotype was found a few times. The J gene is TRBJ2-1, the V gene TRBV5-1, with 11 bases matching TRBD2. Germline CDR1 and CDR2: SGHRS and YFSETQ. The ends lost 0 bases at V and 5 bases at J; junction bases unmatched: 4. The CDR3 sequence is 16 residues long. CDR3 bases: TGCGCCAGCAGCTTGGCCCCTAGCGGGGGGAACAATGAGCAGTTCTTC. Translation: CASSLAPSGGNNEQFF.

This clonotype was detected many times. V and J are TRBV7-2 and TRBJ2-3; TRBD1 might be the D (6 bases). The CDR3 runs to 12 residues. The V end was cut by 4 bases, the J end by 6 bases, with 8 bases between. Per the germline V gene, CDR1 is SGHTA and CDR2 is FQGNSA. CDR3 residues: CASSSRGDTQYF. CDR3 DNA: TGTGCCAGCAGCTCGAGGGGGGATACGCAGTATTTT.

This clonotype was observed a handful of times. This chain links TRBV3-1 with TRBJ2-1, with 12 bases matching TRBD2. The length of the CDR3 is 16 residues. V was clipped by 2 bases and J by 7 bases; unmatched bases: 6. CDR1 and CDR2 from the germline V gene are LGHDT and YNNKEL (reference sequence). The CDR3 loop reads CASSQNSGLAGNEQFF. The CDR3 DNA reads as TGTGCCAGCAGCCAAAATAGCGGACTAGCGGGGAATGAGCAGTTCTTC.

This clonotype was detected many times. The chain is built from TRBV30 and TRBJ2-1; TRBD2 aligns across 13 bases. J gave up 3 bases and V 0 bases, and 5 bases lay outside the gene matches. This CDR3 has 17 residues. The germline gives CDR1 GTSNPN, CDR2 SVGIG (reference sequence). CDR3: CAWSVGRTSGSYNEQFF. For the CDR3, the DNA is TGTGCCTGGAGTGTCGGACGGACTAGCGGGAGCTACAATGAGCAGTTCTTC.

This clonotype was observed a handful of times. This rearrangement joins TRBV14 to TRBJ1-1; D perhaps matches TRBD1 (5 bases). V was trimmed by 6 bases and J by 2 bases, leaving 10 bases between them. Germline CDR1 SGHDN, CDR2 FVKESK. This CDR3 is built from 13 residues. The CDR3 region has the DNA TGTGCCAGCAGGCAGGGACCTAACACTGAAGCTTTCTTT. Translation: CASRQGPNTEAFF.

The chain is built from TRBV5-5 and TRBJ1-4; tentative D call: TRBD1 (5 bases). The CDR3 extends over 14 amino acids. The ends were cut back, 3 bases at V and 7 bases at J, with 13 bases in the middle. CDR1 and CDR2 (germline): SGHKS, YYEKEE (reference sequence). The CDR3 DNA reads TGTGCCAGCAGCTCGACCACAAGGGGTGAAAAACTGTTTTTT. Translating gives CASSSTTRGEKLFF.

J is TRBJ1-4 and V is TRBV15, with D possibly being TRBD1 (6 bases). V was clipped by 2 bases and J by 4 bases, with 11 bases between them. The germline V gene encodes CDR1 LNHNV and CDR2 YYDKDF (reference sequence). The CDR3 covers 15 residues. Here the CDR3 reads CATSRSTGFNEKLFF. The CDR3, as DNA: TGTGCCACCAGCAGATCGACAGGTTTTAATGAAAAACTGTTTTTT.

The genes are TRBV7-9 and TRBJ1-1; TRBD1 is a possible D gene (5 bases). The CDR3 totals 13 residues. Germline CDR1 SEHNR, CDR2 FQNEAQ (reference sequence). The ends were cut back, 1 base at V and 8 bases at J, with 11 bases in the middle. CDR3 sequence (DNA): TGTGCCAGCAGCTTAGTTTATGGGGGGGAAGCTTTCTTT. It specifies CASSLVYGGEAFF.

This clonotype was recorded a few times. The V call is TRBV29-1, the J call TRBJ1-5, with D maybe TRBD1 (5 bases). Germline V gene sequence: CDR1 SQVTM, CDR2 ANQGSEA. Trimming removed 7 bases at V and 5 bases at J, with 18 bases between. The CDR3 is 14 residues long. CDR3 sequence reads: CSAKVDGGDQPQHF. The CDR3 DNA reads as TGCAGCGCCAAAGTCGACGGGGGGGATCAGCCCCAGCATTTT.

In DNA form, the CDR3 reads TGCGCCAGCACCATGAACACTGAAGCTTTCTTT. Protein sequence: CASTMNTEAFF. The chain uses TRBV5-1 and TRBJ1-1; D is unresolved. The V end lost 6 bases, the J end lost 0 bases, and 3 bases lay between the germline ends. This CDR3 has 11 amino acids. Germline loops: CDR1 SGHRS, CDR2 YFSETQ.

This clonotype has only a few counts. This chain links TRBV5-4 with TRBJ2-1; 8 bases line up with TRBD1. This CDR3 has 14 amino acids. Germline V gives CDR1 SGHNT, CDR2 YYREEE (reference sequence). Trimming took 1 base from V and 5 from J; bases not matched to a gene: 2. CDR3 DNA: TGTGCCAGCAGCTTGCCGGACAGGGACAATGAGCAGTTCTTC. This sequence encodes CASSLPDRDNEQFF.

In its sample, this clonotype was seen many times. The chain has TRBV12-3 or TRBV12-4 and TRBJ2-3, with 11 bases fitting TRBD1. This CDR3 has 15 residues. V shed 5 bases and J 5 bases; nucleotides not matched to a gene: 6. The CDR3 loop is CASSEDRGLEDTQYF. The CDR3 coding sequence is TGTGCCAGCAGTGAGGACAGGGGGCTGGAAGATACGCAGTATTTT.

This clonotype was counted between two and nine times. The gene calls are TRBV12-3 or TRBV12-4 and TRBJ2-3, with 12 bases fitting TRBD2. V lost 6 bases to trimming and J lost 4 bases; unmatched junction nucleotides: 5. The CDR3 spans 15 residues. This CDR3 is CASSRTSGAADTQYF. DNA of the CDR3: TGTGCCAGCAGCCGGACTAGCGGGGCGGCAGATACGCAGTATTTT.

This clonotype was detected ten times or more. The chain uses TRBV5-6 and TRBJ1-5, with 10 nucleotides matching TRBD1. V gave up 3 bases and J gave up 2 bases; unmatched junction bases: 5. Germline values: CDR1 SGHDT, CDR2 YYEEEE. The CDR3 extends over 16 amino acids. Here the CDR3 reads CASSWTGGEGNQPQHF. The CDR3 DNA sequence: TGTGCCAGCAGCTGGACAGGGGGTGAGGGCAATCAGCCCCAGCATTTT.

Ten or more counts support this clonotype. V is TRBV12-3 or TRBV12-4 and J is TRBJ1-5; D is unclear. The CDR3 is made up of 15 amino acids. V lost 1 base and J 2 bases, leaving 9 bases between the germline ends. CDR3 nucleotide sequence: TGTGCCAGCAGTTTAGTGGGTACCGGCAATCAGCCCCAGCATTTT. As protein: CASSLVGTGNQPQHF.

The chain is built from TRBV15 and TRBJ2-5; 12 bases line up with TRBD2. This CDR3 region has 17 residues. Germline CDR1 LNHNV, CDR2 YYDKDF (reference sequence). With V trimmed by 0 bases and J by 2 bases, 4 bases remained unmatched. CDR3 nucleotides: TGTGCCACCAGCAGAGATTTCGGACTAGCGGGACAAGAGACCCAGTACTTC. Translation: CATSRDFGLAGQETQYF.

This clonotype was observed at least ten times. This chain joins TRBV5-8 and TRBJ2-1; 9 nucleotides agree with TRBD2. Germline loops: CDR1 SGHTS, CDR2 YDEGEE. Unmatched junction bases numbered 6, after V lost 3 bases and J lost 2 bases. CDR3 size: 16 residues. The CDR3 region has the DNA TGTGCCAGCAGCTGGAGACTAGCGGTAACCTACAATGAGCAGTTCTTC. It is translated as CASSWRLAVTYNEQFF.

This clonotype was seen a few times. This chain links TRBV14 with TRBJ2-1; TRBD2 matches 8 bases. Germline-derived CDR1 and CDR2 are SGHDN and FVKESK. CDR3 length: 16 amino acids. The trim removed 1 base at V and 3 bases at J, leaving 5 bases unmatched. The CDR3 loop reads CASSQGAGTSYNEQFF. In nucleotides, the CDR3 is TGTGCCAGCAGCCAAGGGGCCGGGACTAGCTACAATGAGCAGTTCTTC.

This sequence joins TRBV15 and TRBJ2-5; possibly TRBD1 or TRBD2 for D (5 bases each). This CDR3 is 12 amino acids long. The germline gives CDR1 LNHNV, CDR2 YYDKDF (reference sequence). Trimming stripped 1 base from V and 5 bases from J, with 5 bases between. The CDR3, as DNA: TGTGCCACCAGCAGAGGGGGGGAGACCCAGTACTTC. It specifies CATSRGGETQYF.

This clonotype was counted a single time. The chain carries TRBV5-4 and TRBJ2-2; D tentatively reads TRBD1 or TRBD2 (5 bases each). The V gene's germline CDR1 is SGHNT and CDR2 YYREEE (reference sequence). CDR3 length: 20 amino acids. V gave up 1 base and J gave up 0 bases, with 22 bases separating them. The CDR3 coding sequence is TGTGCCAGCAGCTTGCCCCGGACACGGAAAAGCGGACCGAACACCGGGGAGCTGTTTTTT. Amino acids: CASSLPRTRKSGPNTGELFF.

This clonotype was seen more than once but under ten times. The chain links TRBV29-1 to TRBJ2-3; 11 nucleotides line up with TRBD2. Germline V gives CDR1 SQVTM, CDR2 ANQGSEA. There are 15 residues in the CDR3. Germline trimming cut 3 bases from V and 0 bases from J; bases unmatched to any gene: 2. This chain's CDR3 is CSVEGTSGSTDTQYF. The CDR3 region has the DNA TGCAGCGTTGAGGGGACTAGCGGCAGCACAGATACGCAGTATTTT.

This clonotype was counted only a few times. The V gene is TRBV5-1, the J gene TRBJ2-7; D not certain. V dropped 0 bases and J dropped 0 bases, with 16 bases sitting between them. The germline CDR1 and CDR2 sequences are SGHRS and YFSETQ. The CDR3 totals 17 residues. This chain's CDR3 is CASSLGPSTISSYEQYV. As DNA, the CDR3 is TGCGCCAGCAGCTTGGGGCCCTCGACAATAAGCTCCTACGAGCAGTACGTC.

The chain is built from TRBV28 and TRBJ2-5; tentatively, D is TRBD1 (5 bases). The CDR3 runs to 13 residues. Germline CDR1 MDHEN, CDR2 SYDVKM. With 3 bases removed from V and 4 bases from J, the gap between germline ends came to 9 bases. The chain's CDR3 is CASSFRVSETQYF. The CDR3 DNA reads as TGTGCCAGCAGTTTCAGGGTTTCAGAGACCCAGTACTTC.

The V and J genes are TRBV2 and TRBJ1-5; D might be TRBD1 (6 bases). Germline V gene data show CDR1 as SNHLY and CDR2 as FYNNEI. Trimming took 6 bases from V and 7 from J, leaving 13 bases between them. This CDR3 region has 13 residues. The CDR3 DNA is TGTGCCAGCAGGGGGGGCGGCGGGCAGCCCCAGCATTTT. It specifies CASRGGGGQPQHF.

The chain uses TRBV12-3 or TRBV12-4 and TRBJ1-5; D remains unclear. The CDR3 contains 14 residues. Trimming left V 5 bases short and J 3 bases short, with 11 bases between. CDR3 nucleotides: TGTGCCAGCAGTCCTAGCGGGGTCAATCAGCCCCAGCATTTT. It translates to CASSPSGVNQPQHF.

The V gene is TRBV3-1, the J gene TRBJ1-1; TRBD1 might be the D (5 bases). The ends were cut back, 1 base at V and 5 bases at J, with 14 bases in the middle. CDR1 is LGHDT, CDR2 YNNKEL, per germline (reference sequence). The CDR3 is 15 amino acids. The CDR3 reads CASSQGDQVGTEAFF. The CDR3 DNA reads as TGTGCCAGCAGCCAAGGGGACCAAGTGGGGACTGAAGCTTTCTTT.

This clonotype was observed many times. The chain joins TRBV4-2 to TRBJ1-6; 9 bases line up with TRBD1. V dropped 3 bases and J dropped 6; count of bases not matched to a gene: 0. The CDR3 is 14 amino acids. Germline V gives CDR1 LGHNA, CDR2 YNFKEQ. CDR3 in amino acids: CASSQTGGNSPLHF. Written as DNA, the CDR3 is TGTGCCAGCAGCCAGACAGGGGGTAATTCACCCCTCCACTTT.

This clonotype occurred many times. The V gene is TRBV15, the J gene TRBJ2-1, with a tentative D call TRBD2 (5 bases). Trimming cost V 0 bases and J 2 bases, with 14 bases left between them. Germline lookup yields CDR1 LNHNV and CDR2 YYDKDF (reference sequence). The CDR3 has 17 residues. CDR3 nucleotides: TGTGCCACCAGCAGAGATCTAGCAACCTCCACCTACAATGAGCAGTTCTTC. This gives the protein CATSRDLATSTYNEQFF.

This clonotype came up a few times. This chain links TRBV5-6 with TRBJ2-2; D possibly corresponds to TRBD1 (5 bases). V lost 7 bases and J lost 1, with 14 bases in between. The CDR3 contains 15 residues. Germline lookup yields CDR1 SGHDT and CDR2 YYEEEE. The DNA for the CDR3 is TGTGCCAGCCCGGACGACAGCCTGAACACCGGGGAGCTGTTTTTT. Protein product: CASPDDSLNTGELFF.

The chain links TRBV28 to TRBJ2-4; a possible D gene is TRBD2 (5 bases). The V gene lost 8 bases and the J gene lost 1 base, with 9 bases spanning the gap. This CDR3 spans 13 amino acids. Germline values: CDR1 MDHEN, CDR2 SYDVKM. This chain's CDR3 is CASEDWAKNIQYF. For the CDR3, the DNA is TGTGCCAGCGAGGACTGGGCCAAAAACATTCAGTACTTC. Complete variable domain (other parts from reference TRBV28 and TRBJ2-4): DVKVTQSSRYLVKRTGEKVFLECVQDMDHENMFWYRQDPGLGLRLIYFSYDVKMKEKGDIPEGYSVSREKKERFSLILESASTNQTSMYLCASEDWAKNIQYFGAGTRLSVL.

V and J are TRBV9 and TRBJ2-3; D is ambiguous. This CDR3 contains 15 residues. V was shortened by 6 bases and J by 2 bases, with 16 bases between the two germline ends. The germline gives CDR1 SGDLS, CDR2 YYNGEE. CDR3 coding DNA: TGTGCCAGCACCGAAAGCACCTTTGCCACAGATACGCAGTATTTT. As protein: CASTESTFATDTQYF.